This note documents a single T cell receptor beta chain sequence. What this receptor recognizes is not known. Base qualities are not provided; no much larger clone lies one nucleotide away. The data were taken from a study of T-cell reconstitution after alpha-beta-depleted transplantation in children (dated by TCRdb to about 2016). Regarding the research as a whole: The study quantitatively tracked T-cell immune reconstitution after TCRalphabeta/CD19-depleted allogeneic hematopoietic cell transplantation in children using TCR repertoire profiling.

Points the paper makes about the study in general: In some patients, the high TCRbeta diversity seen at day 60 was put down to recipient T cells and intrathymic progenitors that had survived conditioning. Hyperexpanded clone frequencies declined over subsequent months; after one year, T-cell counts and TCRbeta diversity were mostly attributed to newly produced T cells. The apparently early alphabetaT-cell count recovery about two months after transplant was reportedly dependent on only several hundred rapidly expanded clones derived from non-depleted graft cells.

The library was obtained by PCR. Sequencing instrument: Illumina HiSeq 2500. TCR libraries were prepared with molecular barcoding, using unique molecular identifiers to normalize TCRbeta repertoire quantification. The raw public data were reprocessed by TCRdb itself: fastp quality trimming at Q25, MiXCR clonotype calling, in-frame beta chains only. Duplicate CDR3 protein sequences are folded into a single record with the most common DNA and genes. The sample table shows a few hundred thousand distinct CDR3 sequences, and 20% to 30% are seen once. The ten largest clones capture less than 40% of the sample. V lost 5 bases and J lost 4 bases; the stretch between them is 6 bases long. Inclusive of the bounding cysteine and phenylalanine, the CDR3 is 12 residues long. CDR3 DNA is the only sequence kept; it has 36 bases, read in frame from the first base. This specimen's treatment or condition label, interpreted: allogeneic hematopoietic cell transplantation with graft depleted of TCRalphabeta T cells and CD19 B cells. TCRalphabeta/CD19-depleted allogeneic hematopoietic cell grafts were given to the transplant recipients, all of whom were children.

The V gene is TRBV12-3 or TRBV12-4 and the J gene is TRBJ1-5, with no reliable assignment of the D segment. This receptor was taken from a boy in the first two years of life with Wiskott-Aldrich syndrome, due to receive a stem cell transplant. The sequencing used PBMCs, collected before TCRalphabeta/CD19-depleted stem cell transplant. CDR3 reads: CASSTTNQPQHF. In nucleotides, the sequence is TGTGCCAGCAGTACTACAAATCAGCCCCAGCATTTT.